The next 20 T cell receptor beta chains were all read from a single sample in a study of blood T cell repertoires in COVID-19. Assay: immunoSEQ multiplex PCR; the TCRdb copy retains only in-frame clones and omits some. The sample shows a few hundred thousand clones, 85% to 90% of them seen only once. The specimen was peripheral blood. The receptors were gathered from a woman in her forties or fifties with active or convalescent COVID-19.

The J gene is TRBJ2-5, the V gene TRBV14; 10 positions match TRBD1. The V gene's germline CDR1 is SGHDN and CDR2 FVKESK. There are 16 residues in the CDR3. Trimming took 1 base from V and 5 from J; bases not matched to a gene: 7. CDR3 in DNA: TGTGCCAGCAGCCAAGGGGGACAGGGGTCGGGGGAGACCCAGTACTTC. Residues: CASSQGGQGSGETQYF. The full variable domain, its missing parts supplied by reference TRBV14 and TRBJ2-5, is EAGVTQFPSHSVIEKGQTVTLRCDPISGHDNLYWYRRVMGKEIKFLLHFVKESKQDESGMPNNRFLAERTGGTYSTLKVQPAELEDSGVYFCASSQGGQGSGETQYFGPGTRLLVL.

This clone was found once. The rearrangement uses TRBV28 and TRBJ1-3, with 8 bases that match TRBD1. Germline V gene sequence: CDR1 MDHEN, CDR2 SYDVKM. The CDR3 length is 17 residues. V lost 3 bases and J lost 3; bases outside the gene matches: 10. The CDR3 region has the DNA TGTGCCAGCAGTTTTTTACAGGGGGATATTAGTGGAAACACCATATATTTT. Translated, it gives CASSFLQGDISGNTIYF. The complete variable domain, with remaining parts taken from reference TRBV28 and TRBJ1-3, reads DVKVTQSSRYLVKRTGEKVFLECVQDMDHENMFWYRQDPGLGLRLIYFSYDVKMKEKGDIPEGYSVSREKKERFSLILESASTNQTSMYLCASSFLQGDISGNTIYFGEGSWLTVV.

This clone turned up a few times. The chain couples TRBV5-1 to TRBJ1-2; D might be TRBD1 (5 bases). V was shortened by 7 bases and J by 4 bases, with 17 bases between the two germline ends. This CDR3 spans 14 amino acids. Germline CDR1 is SGHRS and CDR2 is YFSETQ. The CDR3 DNA is TGCGCCAGCTCCTTCTTCCCAGACAGCTATGGCTACACCTTC. Translation gives CASSFFPDSYGYTF. The full variable domain, with the rest looked up from reference TRBV5-1 and TRBJ1-2, is KAGVTQTPRYLIKTRGQQVTLSCSPISGHRSVSWYQQTPGQGLQFLFEYFSETQRNKGNFPGRFSGRQFSNSRSEMNVSTLELGDSALYLCASSFFPDSYGYTFGSGTRLTVV.

Turning to this clone: Other nucleotide sequences from this sample produce the same CDR3. The chain links TRBV5-1 to TRBJ1-1; D possibly corresponds to TRBD1 (5 bases). V lost 4 bases to trimming and J lost 4 bases, with 17 bases between them. The CDR3 runs to 15 residues. CDR1 and CDR2 from the germline V gene are SGHRS and YFSETQ. The CDR3 DNA is TGCGCCAGCAGCCCCCGTGGGACCGGGAGCACTGAAGCTTTCTTT. The encoded protein is CASSPRGTGSTEAFF.

The chain has TRBV7-2 and TRBJ2-1, with 10 bases fitting TRBD2. The ends lost 1 base at V and 0 bases at J; junction bases unmatched: 9. CDR1 is SGHTA, CDR2 FQGNSA, per germline. This CDR3 comprises 19 residues. The CDR3 DNA sequence: TGTGCCAGCAGCTTAGGGCTAGCGGGAGTTTTGAGCTCCTACAATGAGCAGTTCTTC. Protein product: CASSLGLAGVLSSYNEQFF.

This rearrangement joins TRBV7-9 to TRBJ1-5, with D possibly being TRBD1 (6 bases). V was cut by 1 base and J by 3 bases, with 13 bases left in between. Germline V gene sequence: CDR1 SEHNR, CDR2 FQNEAQ (reference sequence). There are 16 residues in the CDR3. CDR3 DNA sequence: TGTGCCAGCAGCTTAGGCGTGACAGGCTACAATCAGCCCCAGCATTTT. It encodes CASSLGVTGYNQPQHF. Full variable domain (missing parts from reference TRBV7-9 and TRBJ1-5): DTGVSQNPRHKITKRGQNVTFRCDPISEHNRLYWYRQTLGQGPEFLTYFQNEAQLEKSRLLSDRFSAERPKGSFSTLEIQRTEQGDSAMYLCASSLGVTGYNQPQHFGDGTRLSIL.

The chain uses TRBV19 and TRBJ2-2; 7 bases fit TRBD2. Germline V lookup: CDR1 LNHDA, CDR2 SQIVND (reference sequence). This CDR3 region has 15 residues. V trimming: 4 bases; J trimming: 1 base; junction bases outside the gene matches: 3. The CDR3 loop is CASSTGTKNTGELFF. The CDR3 DNA reads as TGTGCCAGTAGTACCGGGACTAAGAACACCGGGGAGCTGTTTTTT.

This clone was observed a handful of times. The chain links TRBV7-2 to TRBJ1-5, with 9 bases identical to TRBD1. Germline loops: CDR1 SGHTA, CDR2 FQGNSA. This CDR3 region has 16 residues. V was pared by 3 bases and J by 4 bases, with 7 bases of the junction left unmatched. The CDR3 protein is CASSLTGTGLNQPQHF. Here the CDR3 DNA reads TGTGCCAGCAGCTTGACCGGGACAGGGCTGAATCAGCCCCAGCATTTT.

V gene TRBV2 combines with J gene TRBJ1-2, with 9 bases aligning to TRBD1. V was clipped by 6 bases and J by 3 bases; unmatched bases: 5. Germline values: CDR1 SNHLY, CDR2 FYNNEI. The CDR3 has 14 residues. The CDR3 protein is CASSQQGADYGYTF. The CDR3 coding sequence is TGTGCCAGCAGCCAACAGGGGGCCGACTATGGCTACACCTTC.

This rearrangement joins TRBV28 to TRBJ1-2; D is uncertain. Trimming shortened V by 6 bases and J by 4 bases, and 6 bases separated the two germline ends. This CDR3 is built from 11 residues. Germline assignment: CDR1 MDHEN and CDR2 SYDVKM. The CDR3 sequence is CASRSPYGYTF. CDR3 bases: TGTGCCAGCAGAAGCCCCTATGGCTACACCTTC.

The chain has TRBV5-1 and TRBJ1-4, with 9 bases lining up with TRBD1. The CDR3 spans 17 residues. CDR1 SGHRS and CDR2 YFSETQ come from the germline V gene. The V gene end was trimmed by 0 bases and the J gene end by 5 bases; junction bases not matched to a gene: 8. The CDR3 sequence is CASSLGTRGTGNEKLFF. The CDR3 DNA sequence: TGCGCCAGCAGCTTGGGAACCCGCGGGACAGGGAATGAAAAACTGTTTTTT.

The chain has TRBV7-2 and TRBJ1-5; no firm D call. This CDR3 contains 14 residues. Germline V CDR1 and CDR2: SGHTA, FQGNSA. The ends were cut back, 2 bases at V and 4 bases at J, with 9 bases in the middle. This CDR3 reads CASSLKYENQPQHF. The CDR3 nucleotides read TGTGCCAGCAGCTTAAAGTATGAGAATCAGCCCCAGCATTTT.

This clone was counted once. V is TRBV4-1 and J is TRBJ2-6; TRBD1 matches 7 bases. This CDR3 spans 18 amino acids. With 0 bases clipped from V and 5 bases from J, the junction kept 10 bases outside the gene matches. Looked up from germline, CDR1 is MGHRA and CDR2 is YSYEKL. The CDR3 DNA sequence: TGCGCCAGCAGCCAAGATCGGACAGGACTGAAAAGGGCCAACGTCCTGACTTTC. Translating it yields CASSQDRTGLKRANVLTF.

CDR3 sequence: CASSFGTDYEQYF. The CDR3 region has the DNA TGTGCCAGCAGTTTCGGGACAGATTACGAGCAGTACTTC. This sequence joins TRBV28 and TRBJ2-7; 7 nucleotides match TRBD1. This CDR3 region has 13 residues. Germline V CDR1 and CDR2: MDHEN, SYDVKM. V trimming: 3 bases; J trimming: 4 bases; junction bases outside the gene matches: 3. The full variable domain, rest sourced from reference TRBV28 and TRBJ2-7, is DVKVTQSSRYLVKRTGEKVFLECVQDMDHENMFWYRQDPGLGLRLIYFSYDVKMKEKGDIPEGYSVSREKKERFSLILESASTNQTSMYLCASSFGTDYEQYFGPGTRLTVT.

This sequence joins TRBV5-1 and TRBJ1-1; tentatively, D is TRBD1 (6 bases). Germline V CDR1 and CDR2: SGHRS, YFSETQ. V was pared by 1 base and J by 0 bases, with 16 bases between. The CDR3 loop spans 17 amino acids. The DNA for the CDR3 is TGCGCCAGCAGCTTGAGTACAGGGAATGGCATGAACACTGAAGCTTTCTTT. Its translation is CASSLSTGNGMNTEAFF.

This clone was counted a single time. V usage is TRBV7-9 and J usage is TRBJ2-1; TRBD2 agrees at 11 bases. Germline values: CDR1 SEHNR, CDR2 FQNEAQ (reference sequence). V trimming: 1 base; J trimming: 5 bases; junction bases outside the gene matches: 4. CDR3 length equals 16 residues. The CDR3 DNA sequence: TGTGCCAGCAGCTTAGGACAACTAGCGGGAGACAATGAGCAGTTCTTC. As protein: CASSLGQLAGDNEQFF.

J is TRBJ2-7 and V is TRBV18, with D uncertain. The germline CDR1 and CDR2 sequences are KGHSH and LQKENI. This CDR3 contains 11 residues. V shed 5 bases and J shed 2 bases, with 4 bases lying between them. DNA for the CDR3: TGTGCCAGCTCATCAACCTACGAGCAGTACTTC. It yields the protein CASSSTYEQYF.

The chain uses TRBV3-1 (or the pseudogene TRBV3-2) and TRBJ2-1; 8 nucleotides align to TRBD2. The CDR3 has 19 residues. The V gene's germline CDR1 is LGHDT and CDR2 YNNKEL (reference sequence). V lost 2 bases and J lost 4; bases outside the gene matches: 16. The DNA of the CDR3 is TGTGCCAGCAGCCAACGGGGTAGCGGGGCTCTACCTAGTTACAATGAGCAGTTCTTC. This translates into CASSQRGSGALPSYNEQFF.

This chain uses TRBV30 with TRBJ1-2; 11 bases agree with TRBD1. Germline V gene sequence: CDR1 GTSNPN, CDR2 SVGIG (reference sequence). This CDR3 spans 15 amino acids. V lost 1 base, J lost 4 bases, and 5 bases stayed unmatched. CDR3 residues: CAWSDGTGGIYGYTF. The CDR3 region has the DNA TGTGCCTGGAGTGATGGGACAGGGGGAATCTATGGCTACACCTTC.

V usage is TRBV27 and J usage is TRBJ2-3, with 7 bases matching TRBD2. The CDR3 spans 17 residues. Per germline, CDR1 MNHEY and CDR2 SMNVEV (reference sequence). V trimming: 2 bases; J trimming: 0 bases; junction bases outside the gene matches: 8. CDR3 nucleotides: TGTGCCAGCAGTTTAATCCCCCCTAGCGGAAGCACAGATACGCAGTATTTT. This gives the protein CASSLIPPSGSTDTQYF.